The subject of this entry is one T cell receptor (beta chain). The CDR3 totals 16 residues. Germline V gene sequence: CDR1 SNHLY, CDR2 FYNNEI. The V and J ends lost 5 bases and 0 bases, in that order; junction bases with no gene match: 6. This specimen belongs to a study of blood T cell repertoires in COVID-19. Study information: T cells, B-cell-depleted T cells, or PBMCs provided the cDNA or gDNA that served as material.

As handled by the study authors: How many nucleated cells were present was estimated from reference gene primer amplification. TCRdb's copy holds only in-frame clones and misses some; the assay was immunoSEQ multiplex PCR. That table furnishes V, J and clone size, whereas the DNA furnished D and trimming. The table includes some 180,000 clones, 84% detected once. The sequence was collected from a woman over 75 with COVID-19, enrolled during active disease. Sequenced input: peripheral blood. The chain is built from TRBV2 and TRBJ1-4, with 7 bases lining up with TRBD1. The CDR3 DNA reads as TGTGCCAGCAGTCGGGGACAGAGAGCAACTAATGAAAAACTGTTTTTT. Amino acids: CASSRGQRATNEKLFF. The full variable domain, completed using reference TRBV2 and TRBJ1-4, is EPEVTQTPSHQVTQMGQEVILRCVPISNHLYFYWYRQILGQKVEFLVSFYNNEISEKSEIFDDQFSVERPDGSNFTLKIRSTKLEDSAMYFCASSRGQRATNEKLFFGSGTQLSVL.